The 19 T cell receptor beta chains in this list originate from one sample, sequenced in a study of shared clonotypes between healthy human individuals. TCRdb keeps only in-frame clones here, not all; method: immunoSEQ multiplex PCR. This sample has about 2.3 million clones; more than 80% occur once, and the top ten carry about 0.39%. Material for sequencing was naive CD4+ T cells from PBMCs. Subset of the sample: CD45RA+ positively selected. These receptors all stem from a man between 18 and 29 years old in good health. Some clones in this sample may be carry-over from other donors' samples.

This sequence joins TRBV10-3 and TRBJ1-4; tentatively, D is TRBD1 (5 bases). This CDR3 region has 16 residues. Trimming removed 4 bases at V and 7 bases at J, with 19 bases between. In germline, CDR1 is ENHRY, CDR2 SYGVKD. CDR3 DNA: TGTGCCATCAGTGGCCAGGACACCCTTAGGCCTGAAAAACTGTTTTTT. Its protein is CAISGQDTLRPEKLFF.

Turning to this clone: Other DNA sequences within the sample encode an identical CDR3. The J gene is TRBJ1-1, the V gene TRBV18; tentative D call: TRBD1 (5 bases). The germline V gene has CDR1 KGHSH and CDR2 LQKENI. Trimming stripped 2 bases from V and 1 base from J, with 5 bases between. CDR3 length: 13 amino acids. CDR3 residues: CASSPGTNTEAFF. CDR3 DNA sequence: TGTGCCAGCTCACCAGGGACGAACACTGAAGCTTTCTTT.

This chain joins TRBV28 and TRBJ1-4; a weak D match, TRBD1 (6 bases). CDR1 and CDR2 (germline): MDHEN, SYDVKM. V lost 3 bases, J lost 8 bases, and 25 bases lay in between. CDR3 length: 18 amino acids. The CDR3 here is CASSFYALGRPGGEKLFF. The CDR3 bases are TGTGCCAGCAGTTTCTACGCCCTCGGAAGGCCTGGGGGCGAAAAACTGTTTTTT.

The chain is built from TRBV12-2 and TRBJ1-1. TRBV12-2 is a recognized pseudogene. The CDR3 sequence is 16 residues long. The CDR3 bases are TGTGCAAGTCGCTGGTCGCGTTGGGGAGCGAACACTGAAGCTTTCTTT. It is translated as CASRWSRWGANTEAFF.

The chain uses TRBV29-1 and TRBJ1-1; TRBD1 is a possible D gene (5 bases). The CDR3 loop spans 13 amino acids. CDR1 and CDR2 (germline): SQVTM, ANQGSEA. Trimming removed 4 bases from V and 3 bases from J, with 12 bases in between. CDR3 nucleotides: TGCAGCGTTGGACAGATCGAGGACACTGAAGCTTTCTTT. Encoded protein: CSVGQIEDTEAFF.

The V gene is TRBV28, the J gene TRBJ2-1; D gene uncertain. V gave up 7 bases and J gave up 3 bases, with 13 bases separating them. Looked up from germline, CDR1 is MDHEN and CDR2 is SYDVKM. The CDR3 loop spans 14 amino acids. This CDR3 is CASNLATDYNEQFF. The CDR3 bases are TGTGCCAGCAACTTAGCCACCGACTACAATGAGCAGTTCTTC.

The J gene is TRBJ2-3, the V gene TRBV6-5; D remains ambiguous. V lost 6 bases, J lost 6 bases, and 16 bases lay in between. Germline V gene data show CDR1 as MNHEY and CDR2 as SVGAGI. This CDR3 has 14 residues. This CDR3 reads CASRLTRAPDTQYF. The CDR3 DNA reads as TGTGCCAGCAGGCTCACACGGGCCCCCGATACGCAGTATTTT.

Details on this clone: This specimen includes other DNA sequences encoding the same CDR3. The J gene is TRBJ2-7, the V gene TRBV7-3, with D possibly matching TRBD2 (6 bases). V lost 5 bases, J lost 4 bases, and 12 bases lay in between. The CDR3 has 13 residues. Germline CDR1 SGHTA, CDR2 FQGTGA. CDR3 sequence reads: CASSRGLSYEQYF. The DNA of the CDR3 is TGTGCCAGCAGCCGGGGACTGAGTTACGAGCAGTACTTC.

Concerning this clone: Other DNA sequences within the sample encode an identical CDR3. This chain links TRBV6-1 with TRBJ1-5; D is possibly TRBD1 (5 bases). V was clipped by 2 bases and J by 5 bases, with 7 bases between them. Germline CDR1 MNHNS, CDR2 SASEGT. This CDR3 has 13 amino acids. CDR3: CASSERGDQPQHF. The CDR3 DNA reads as TGTGCCAGCAGTGAAAGGGGCGATCAGCCCCAGCATTTT.

With regard to this clone: Other DNA sequences of this sample code for an identical CDR3. V is TRBV29-1 and J is TRBJ2-5; D possibly corresponds to TRBD2 (6 bases). This CDR3 has 12 residues. Per the germline V gene, CDR1 is SQVTM and CDR2 is ANQGSEA. With 4 bases removed from V and 2 bases from J, the gap between germline ends came to 8 bases. CDR3: CSVGAGQETQYF. DNA for the CDR3: TGCAGCGTTGGGGCGGGACAAGAGACCCAGTACTTC.

The V call is TRBV6-1, the J call TRBJ1-2, with D possibly matching TRBD1 (5 bases). CDR1 and CDR2 (germline): MNHNS, SASEGT. The CDR3 spans 14 residues. Trimming took off 7 bases at V and 8 bases at J, with 20 bases between the two ends. CDR3 loop: CASKVKGEWGGYTF. The CDR3 bases are TGTGCCAGCAAGGTCAAAGGGGAATGGGGCGGCTACACCTTC.

This clone was seen a single time. The chain joins TRBV5-1 to TRBJ1-4; D call uncertain. The V gene lost 0 bases and the J gene lost 4 bases, with 10 bases spanning the gap. This CDR3 comprises 15 residues. The germline V gene encodes CDR1 SGHRS and CDR2 YFSETQ. This CDR3 is CASSLGAPINEKLFF. CDR3 nucleotide sequence: TGCGCCAGCAGCTTGGGCGCCCCGATTAATGAAAAACTGTTTTTT.

This clone was seen only a few times. This CDR3 is also generated by other DNA sequences in the sample. The chain recombines TRBV9 with TRBJ2-1; D may be TRBD1 (6 bases). This CDR3 has 14 amino acids. Germline V gene sequence: CDR1 SGDLS, CDR2 YYNGEE. Trimming removed 0 bases at V and 3 bases at J, with 7 bases between. The CDR3 DNA follows: TGTGCCAGCAGCGTAGAAGGGGGCTACAATGAGCAGTTCTTC. Its protein product is CASSVEGGYNEQFF.

Of note for this clone: The same CDR3 also results from other DNA sequences found in this sample. V gene TRBV5-1 combines with J gene TRBJ2-2, with 8 bases aligning to TRBD2. This CDR3 is 16 amino acids long. CDR1 is SGHRS, CDR2 YFSETQ, per germline. V gave up 4 bases and J gave up 0 bases; unmatched junction bases: 5. DNA of the CDR3: TGCGCCAGCAGCAGAACTAGCGGAACGAACACCGGGGAGCTGTTTTTT. It translates to CASSRTSGTNTGELFF.

The chain combines TRBV5-6 with TRBJ1-2; D call uncertain. Germline values: CDR1 SGHDT, CDR2 YYEEEE. This CDR3 has 15 amino acids. V gave up 0 bases and J gave up 6 bases, with 15 bases separating them. Here the CDR3 reads CASSLGATPDHGYTF. CDR3 coding DNA: TGTGCCAGCAGCTTGGGGGCCACACCCGATCATGGCTACACCTTC. Based on the CDR3 plus reference TRBV5-6 and TRBJ1-2, the full variable domain is DAGVTQSPTHLIKTRGQQVTLRCSPKSGHDTVSWYQQALGQGPQFIFQYYEEEERQRGNFPDRFSGHQFPNYSSELNVNALLLGDSALYLCASSLGATPDHGYTFGSGTRLTVV.

The chain uses TRBV29-1 and TRBJ2-7; 10 bases agree with TRBD1. Germline CDR1 reads SQVTM; CDR2 reads ANQGSEA. V lost 4 bases to trimming and J lost 3 bases; unmatched junction nucleotides: 12. CDR3 length: 16 amino acids. CDR3 amino acids: CSVVVLRDRGYYEQYF. CDR3 in DNA: TGCAGCGTTGTTGTGCTAAGGGACAGGGGATACTACGAGCAGTACTTC.

The genes are TRBV5-1 and TRBJ1-3; 7 bases are shared with TRBD1. The CDR3 is made up of 16 amino acids. The V gene end was trimmed by 0 bases and the J gene end by 0 bases; junction bases not matched to a gene: 3. Germline lookup yields CDR1 SGHRS and CDR2 YFSETQ. The CDR3 nucleotides read TGCGCCAGCAGCTTGGGGGGACAGAACTCTGGAAACACCATATATTTT. Protein sequence: CASSLGGQNSGNTIYF.

CDR3 nucleotides: TGTGCCAGCAGCTCGGACGGCCGGCGGGCAACTAATGAAAAACTGTTTTTT. It yields the protein CASSSDGRRATNEKLFF. This sequence joins TRBV7-9 and TRBJ1-4, with D unresolved. V was pared by 4 bases and J by 0 bases, with 15 bases between. This CDR3 spans 17 amino acids. Per germline, CDR1 SEHNR and CDR2 FQNEAQ (reference sequence).

The J gene is TRBJ1-1, the V gene TRBV28; unclear D gene. Trimming removed 6 bases at V and 5 bases at J, with 13 bases between. CDR3 length equals 13 residues. The germline CDR1 and CDR2 sequences are MDHEN and SYDVKM. DNA of the CDR3: TGTGCCAGCAGACGAGAAGCGGGGACTGAAGCTTTCTTT. Encoded protein: CASRREAGTEAFF.